These 2 T cell receptor beta chains came from one sample sequenced in a study of T cell responses to AZD1222 COVID-19 vaccine. The table came from immunoSEQ multiplex PCR; TCRdb's copy has only in-frame clones and leaves some out. The table includes 90,000 to 120,000 clones, around nine tenths detected once. The sample in question was peripheral blood, obtained on day 0 of AZD1222 vaccination. The source is an adult in good health.

The chain uses TRBV7-6 and TRBJ1-2; TRBD1 might be the D (5 bases). CDR1 is SGHVS, CDR2 FNYEAQ, per germline. This CDR3 spans 13 amino acids. Trimming cost V 1 base and J 8 bases, with 11 bases left between them. In DNA, the CDR3 is TGTGCCAGCAGCTTAGGACGGGGACGAGGCTACACCTTC. Protein sequence: CASSLGRGRGYTF.

The chain carries TRBV7-3 and TRBJ2-3; D unresolved. The CDR3 is 14 residues long. The germline gives CDR1 SGHTA, CDR2 FQGTGA. Between the trimmed V and J ends, which lost 7 bases and 4 bases, there was a span of 15 bases. The CDR3 loop reads CASKKTGPSDTQYF. CDR3 nucleotides: TGTGCCAGCAAGAAGACCGGGCCGTCAGATACGCAGTATTTT.